One sample yielded the 9 T cell receptor beta chains listed below, sequenced in a study of blood T cell repertoires in COVID-19. This table comes from immunoSEQ multiplex PCR, and its TCRdb copy is limited to in-frame clones, with some not included. Counted here are just under 70,000 clones, roughly 85% occurring once; the ten biggest clones make up less than 9%. The specimen sequenced was peripheral blood. Receptor source: a man between 25 and 39 years old with acute or convalescent COVID-19.

The V gene is TRBV28, the J gene TRBJ2-3; TRBD2 matches at 9 bases. V gave up 3 bases and J gave up 2 bases; unmatched junction bases: 18. In germline, CDR1 is MDHEN, CDR2 SYDVKM. This CDR3 is 20 amino acids long. This chain's CDR3 is CASSFPTSGVTKKHTDTQYF. The CDR3 DNA is TGTGCCAGCAGTTTCCCGACTAGCGGAGTGACCAAAAAGCACACAGATACGCAGTATTTT.

V usage is TRBV27 and J usage is TRBJ1-5, with D unclear. The CDR3 is 15 residues long. Germline V gives CDR1 MNHEY, CDR2 SMNVEV (reference sequence). V lost 5 bases, J lost 4 bases, and 15 bases lay in between. CDR3 protein: CASSGRESINQPQHF. CDR3 DNA: TGTGCCAGCAGTGGCCGGGAGAGTATTAATCAGCCCCAGCATTTT.

The chain links TRBV5-1 to TRBJ1-3; D not resolved. The CDR3 sequence is 14 residues long. V lost 2 bases, J lost 8 bases, and 14 bases lay in between. Germline V gives CDR1 SGHRS, CDR2 YFSETQ. CDR3 in amino acids: CASSLSALGDTIYF. Here the CDR3 DNA reads TGCGCCAGCAGCTTATCAGCACTCGGAGACACCATATATTTT.

This clone has just a few counts. Other DNA sequences from this sample encode an identical CDR3 as well. This chain connects TRBV11-2 to TRBJ2-5; 7 bases fit TRBD2. This CDR3 comprises 13 residues. Losses at the gene ends were 5 bases for V and 5 bases for J; bases not matched to a gene: 5. Germline loops: CDR1 SGHAT, CDR2 FQNNGV. For the CDR3, the DNA is TGTGCCAGCAGCCTCGGACTAGGGGAGACCCAGTACTTC. This encodes CASSLGLGETQYF.

The chain is built from TRBV9 and TRBJ2-5, with 10 bases lining up with TRBD2. With 4 bases clipped from V and 5 bases from J, the junction kept 14 bases outside the gene matches. CDR3 size: 17 residues. Germline V gene lookup returns CDR1 SGDLS and CDR2 YYNGEE. The CDR3 here is CASSPLVASGSVETQYF. The CDR3 nucleotides are TGTGCCAGCAGCCCACTGGTGGCTAGCGGGAGTGTGGAGACCCAGTACTTC.

The chain couples TRBV7-2 to TRBJ2-7; tentative D call: TRBD1 (6 bases). CDR1 SGHTA and CDR2 FQGNSA come from the germline V gene. This CDR3 has 15 residues. Between the trimmed V and J ends, which lost 5 bases and 4 bases, there was a span of 18 bases. The CDR3 spells CASSPLKGVTYEQYF. CDR3 in DNA: TGTGCCAGCAGCCCGCTAAAGGGGGTGACGTACGAGCAGTACTTC.

This clone was found once. The chain has TRBV4-1 and TRBJ2-6; D is unclear. Germline V gene lookup returns CDR1 MGHRA and CDR2 YSYEKL. This CDR3 region has 16 residues. Trimming took 0 bases from V and 0 from J, leaving 6 bases between them. Here the CDR3 reads CASSQDESSGANVLTF. CDR3 in DNA: TGCGCCAGCAGCCAAGACGAGAGCTCTGGGGCCAACGTCCTGACTTTC.

This chain connects TRBV7-2 to TRBJ1-5, with a tentative D call TRBD1 (6 bases). This CDR3 comprises 18 residues. The V end was cut by 2 bases, the J end by 7 bases, with 24 bases between. In germline, CDR1 is SGHTA, CDR2 FQGNSA. The CDR3 is CASSLQVIRGARGQPQHF. CDR3 nucleotides: TGTGCCAGCAGCTTACAAGTTATCCGGGGGGCGAGGGGCCAGCCCCAGCATTTT.

The genes are TRBV11-2 and TRBJ2-5; possible D gene TRBD2, 5 bases. The CDR3 covers 13 residues. Germline V gene lookup returns CDR1 SGHAT and CDR2 FQNNGV. V lost 5 bases and J lost 0, with 7 bases in between. CDR3 sequence (DNA): TGTGCCAGCAGCACGACTAACCAAGAGACCCAGTACTTC. It yields the protein CASSTTNQETQYF. The whole variable domain, filled in from reference TRBV11-2 and TRBJ2-5, reads EAGVAQSPRYKIIEKRQSVAFWCNPISGHATLYWYQQILGQGPKLLIQFQNNGVVDDSQLPKDRFSAERLKGVDSTLKIQPAKLEDSAVYLCASSTTNQETQYFGPGTRLLVL.